A single sample is the source of the 17 T cell receptor beta chains below, sequenced in a study of graft-versus-host responses after intestinal transplantation. Some clones are missing from TCRdb's copy, which holds only in-frame ones; the method was immunoSEQ multiplex PCR. The sample lists about 86,000 clones, about 87% occurring once. No cognate antigen is known for these TCRs. The source was unstimulated CD4+ T cells sorted from spleen or lymph node cells, collected before transplant. All receptors come from a human donor who was the organ donor for an intestinal transplant.

CDR3 amino acids: CASSLGRAYTDTQYF. Here the CDR3 DNA reads TGTGCCAGCAGCTTGGGGCGGGCATACACAGATACGCAGTATTTT. J is TRBJ2-3 and V is TRBV5-6, with a possible D match to TRBD2 (5 bases). This CDR3 is 15 amino acids long. The V gene's germline CDR1 is SGHDT and CDR2 YYEEEE. V lost 0 bases to trimming and J lost 2 bases, with 10 bases between them.

The rearrangement uses TRBV6-1 and TRBJ2-7, with 9 bases identical to TRBD2. Trimming removed 2 bases from V and 5 bases from J; junction bases left unmatched: 7. CDR1 and CDR2 from the germline V gene are MNHNS and SASEGT. This CDR3 has 15 residues. CDR3 in amino acids: CASSETAGGPHEQYF. The CDR3, as DNA: TGTGCCAGCAGTGAAACGGCGGGGGGGCCCCACGAGCAGTACTTC.

This clone was detected once. V usage is TRBV18 and J usage is TRBJ2-3; TRBD2 aligns across 7 bases. CDR1 and CDR2 (germline): KGHSH, LQKENI. V dropped 5 bases and J dropped 0; count of bases not matched to a gene: 8. The CDR3 sequence is 16 residues long. The CDR3 loop is CASSSEGRVSTDTQYF. CDR3 coding DNA: TGTGCCAGCTCATCGGAGGGGAGGGTCAGCACAGATACGCAGTATTTT.

This rearrangement joins TRBV19 to TRBJ1-1; 8 bases align to TRBD1. Germline V gives CDR1 LNHDA, CDR2 SQIVND (reference sequence). The V gene end was trimmed by 8 bases and the J gene end by 9 bases; junction bases not matched to a gene: 11. This CDR3 has 13 amino acids. CDR3 region: CASRRQGQPKAFF. In DNA form, the CDR3 reads TGTGCCAGTCGACGACAGGGGCAGCCCAAAGCTTTCTTT.

CDR3 coding DNA: TGTGCCAGCACTGGCGGCCGCCGGGGAGGCACAGATACGCAGTATTTT. Its translation: CASTGGRRGGTDTQYF. The chain has TRBV28 and TRBJ2-3, with D possibly being TRBD2 (5 bases). V was trimmed by 7 bases and J by 1 base, leaving 18 bases between them. Germline V lookup: CDR1 MDHEN, CDR2 SYDVKM. This CDR3 has 16 amino acids. Variable domain in full (rest from reference TRBV28 and TRBJ2-3): DVKVTQSSRYLVKRTGEKVFLECVQDMDHENMFWYRQDPGLGLRLIYFSYDVKMKEKGDIPEGYSVSREKKERFSLILESASTNQTSMYLCASTGGRRGGTDTQYFGPGTRLTVL.

The chain has TRBV7-2 and TRBJ2-1, with D perhaps matching TRBD2 (6 bases). The CDR3 contains 13 residues. The V gene's germline CDR1 is SGHTA and CDR2 FQGNSA. The V and J ends lost 3 bases and 9 bases respectively, with 12 bases between them. CDR3 bases: TGTGCCAGCAGCTTGGCTTGGGGGGTTGAGCAGTTCTTC. Residues: CASSLAWGVEQFF.

The J gene is TRBJ2-7, the V gene TRBV5-1; 9 nucleotides align to TRBD2. The germline V gene encodes CDR1 SGHRS and CDR2 YFSETQ. V was clipped by 4 bases and J by 0 bases; unmatched bases: 2. CDR3 length equals 14 residues. CDR3: CASSETSGSYEQYF. CDR3 DNA sequence: TGCGCCAGCAGCGAGACTAGCGGCTCCTACGAGCAGTACTTC.

This clone was detected only a few times. V usage is TRBV4-1 and J usage is TRBJ1-4; D is perhaps TRBD1 (6 bases). CDR1 is MGHRA, CDR2 YSYEKL, per germline. V lost 1 base and J 8 bases, leaving 14 bases between the germline ends. The CDR3 covers 15 residues. The CDR3 DNA reads as TGCGCCAGCAGCCAAGTTGGGACAACGGGAGAAAAACTGTTTTTT. This gives the protein CASSQVGTTGEKLFF.

The sample holds a few counts of this clone. J is TRBJ1-5 and V is TRBV6-1, with 7 bases identical to TRBD1. V dropped 6 bases and J dropped 5; count of bases not matched to a gene: 7. The germline gives CDR1 MNHNS, CDR2 SASEGT. This CDR3 spans 14 amino acids. CDR3 nucleotide sequence: TGTGCCAGCAGGAAGGACAGGCAGCATCAGCCCCAGCATTTT. Protein product: CASRKDRQHQPQHF.

CDR3 sequence (DNA): TGTGCCAGCAGCGTGGGACAGGGGTACGAGCAGTACTTC. The encoded protein is CASSVGQGYEQYF. The chain combines TRBV7-3 with TRBJ2-7, with 10 bases aligning to TRBD1. Looked up from germline, CDR1 is SGHTA and CDR2 is FQGTGA. J lost 4 bases, V lost 5 bases, and 2 bases had no gene match. The CDR3 loop spans 13 amino acids.

This chain links TRBV4-1 with TRBJ2-3; tentative D call: TRBD2 (7 bases). The V gene lost 1 base and the J gene lost 6 bases, with 14 bases spanning the gap. Germline loops: CDR1 MGHRA, CDR2 YSYEKL. This CDR3 has 15 amino acids. In DNA form, the CDR3 reads TGCGCCAGCAGCCAAGGAGACGGGGGGCGGGATACGCAGTATTTT. It yields the protein CASSQGDGGRDTQYF.

Comments on this clone: The junction departs from the called germline gene at one end, perhaps through a read error. The chain recombines TRBV4-3 with TRBJ1-6; possible D gene TRBD1, 5 bases. The CDR3 has 17 residues. Per the germline V gene, CDR1 is LGHNA and CDR2 is YSLEER. The DNA for the CDR3 is TGCGCCAGCAGCCAAGTTGAGGGTGGAGGGGATAACTCACCCCTCCACTTT. It specifies CASSQVEGGGDNSPLHF.

This chain links TRBV27 with TRBJ2-3; possibly TRBD2 for D (5 bases). The CDR3 extends over 16 amino acids. Trimming shortened V by 0 bases and J by 5 bases, and 15 bases separated the two germline ends. CDR1 and CDR2 from the germline V gene are MNHEY and SMNVEV (reference sequence). CDR3 loop: CASSLSRVDAGDTQYF. CDR3 DNA sequence: TGTGCCAGCAGTTTATCCCGAGTAGACGCGGGAGATACGCAGTATTTT.

The chain carries TRBV18 and TRBJ2-6; 12 nucleotides align to TRBD2. The ends lost 1 base at V and 1 base at J; junction bases unmatched: 5. The V gene's germline CDR1 is KGHSH and CDR2 LQKENI. The CDR3 contains 19 residues. The CDR3 here is CASSPRTSGRSSGANVLTF. CDR3 coding DNA: TGTGCCAGCTCACCACGTACTAGCGGGAGGTCGTCTGGGGCCAACGTCCTGACTTTC.

The rearrangement links TRBV11-3 to TRBJ2-7, with D unclear. The CDR3 contains 11 residues. Looked up from germline, CDR1 is SGHNT and CDR2 is YENEEA. Between the trimmed V and J ends, which lost 5 bases and 9 bases, there was a span of 11 bases. This chain's CDR3 is CASSKSFGQYF. For the CDR3, the DNA is TGTGCCAGCAGCAAAAGCTTTGGGCAGTACTTC.

V and J are TRBV5-1 and TRBJ2-7; 9 nucleotides align to TRBD1. In germline, CDR1 is SGHRS, CDR2 YFSETQ. CDR3 length equals 16 residues. V lost 4 bases and J lost 0; bases outside the gene matches: 8. The CDR3 sequence is CASSPGGTGSSYEQYF. DNA for the CDR3: TGCGCCAGCAGCCCTGGGGGGACAGGGTCCTCCTACGAGCAGTACTTC.

The chain uses TRBV9 and TRBJ2-7, with 7 positions matching TRBD1. V lost 0 bases and J lost 2; bases outside the gene matches: 8. Germline V gives CDR1 SGDLS, CDR2 YYNGEE. The CDR3 is 16 amino acids. The CDR3 is CASSVDVGQAPYEQYF. CDR3 nucleotides: TGTGCCAGCAGCGTAGATGTAGGACAGGCCCCCTACGAGCAGTACTTC.